The T cell receptor (beta chain) described here comes from a study of cytotoxic CD8 clonotypes in ibrutinib-treated CLL. Germline assignment: CDR1 SGDLS and CDR2 YYNGEE. The CDR3 runs to 17 residues. V lost 2 bases and J lost 3; bases outside the gene matches: 6. Profiled with immunoSEQ multiplex PCR; TCRdb holds only in-frame clones, not every one. The sample shows approximately 300,000 clones, approximately 80% of them seen only once. This clone occurred a few times. The TCR comes from a human donor with chronic lymphocytic leukemia. The sequenced sample was PBMCs, obtained before ibrutinib treatment. This chain links TRBV9 with TRBJ2-7; 15 positions match TRBD2. The CDR3 is CASSVGLAGGPYYEQYF. The CDR3 DNA sequence: TGTGCCAGCAGCGTTGGACTAGCGGGAGGGCCTTACTACGAGCAGTACTTC. Looking up the rest from reference TRBV9 and TRBJ2-7 gives the full variable domain: DSGVTQTPKHLITATGQRVTLRCSPRSGDLSVYWYQQSLDQGLQFLIQYYNGEERAKGNILERFSAQQFPDLHSELNLSSLELGDSALYFCASSVGLAGGPYYEQYFGPGTRLTVT.